Listed below are T cell receptor beta chains from one sample, sequenced in a study of cytomegalovirus exposure and HLA in healthy donors. The table came from immunoSEQ multiplex PCR; TCRdb's copy has only in-frame clones and leaves some out. This sample yields some 93,000 clones, of which under 85% are seen a single time; less than 3.5% belongs to the top ten. Material: PBMCs. The receptors shown here come from a woman in her thirties or forties in good health and CMV-seronegative. Each CDR3 is given with its conserved first and last residue.

TRBV5-5 CASSLRGPTEQYF
TRBV7-2 CATGTSQETQYF
TRBV15 CATSIRGNSGANVLTF
TRBV27 CASSFLTPNSNQPQHF
TRBV9 CASSVATTGPRNTIYF
TRBV18 CASSPGRQHHTEAFF
TRBV5-1 CARKQGRVGELFF
TRBV15 CATSRDTVSRYQETQYF
TRBV20-1 CSASSVTEAFF
TRBV19 CASSPSPGGRTEAFF
TRBV29-1 CSVALSGRHTGELFF
TRBV4-1 CASSHPRGYSQPQHF
TRBV5-1 CASSMTGGPYEQYF
TRBV13 CASSDKTGTLYGYTF
TRBV28 CATYRGQGAFF
TRBV9 CASSVGSSQETQYF
TRBV5-8 CASSFSLNTEAFF
TRBV28 CASSLLAGGTGELFF
TRBV6-5 CASSRGLDYGYTF
TRBV5-1 CASSPEGAGGGEQFF
TRBV15 CATSRDLLAGDEQFF
TRBV4-1 CASSQGTSGRYPYEQYF
TRBV5-1 CASSSRPSRSSYNEQFF
TRBV4-2 CASSKLLAGEGGDTQYF